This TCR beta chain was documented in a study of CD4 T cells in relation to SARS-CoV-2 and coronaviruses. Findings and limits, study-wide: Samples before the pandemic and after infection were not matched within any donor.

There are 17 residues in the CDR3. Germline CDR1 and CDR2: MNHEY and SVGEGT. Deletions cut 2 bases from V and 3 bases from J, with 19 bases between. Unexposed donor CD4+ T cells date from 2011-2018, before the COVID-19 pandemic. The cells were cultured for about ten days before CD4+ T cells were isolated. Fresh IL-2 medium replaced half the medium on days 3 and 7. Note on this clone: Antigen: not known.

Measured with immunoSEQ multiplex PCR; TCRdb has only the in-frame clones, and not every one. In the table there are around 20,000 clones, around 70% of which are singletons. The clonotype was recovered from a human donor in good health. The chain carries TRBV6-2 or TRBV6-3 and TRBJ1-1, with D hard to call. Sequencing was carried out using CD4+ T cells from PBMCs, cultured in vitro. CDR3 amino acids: CASSYPERRRLYTEAFF. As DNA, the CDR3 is TGTGCCAGCAGTTACCCGGAGCGGCGTCGATTATACACTGAAGCTTTCTTT.